Each of the 24 T cell receptor beta chains below was sequenced from the same sample in a study of T cell responses to AZD1222 COVID-19 vaccine. TCRdb's copy holds only in-frame clones and misses some; the assay was immunoSEQ multiplex PCR. The profile shows about 120,000 clones, approximately 89% of them singletons. The sequenced sample was peripheral blood, obtained on day 0 of AZD1222 vaccination. Receptors were obtained from an adult in good health.

This clone was counted once. The chain couples TRBV9 to TRBJ2-3; 7 bases line up with TRBD2. Germline CDR1 reads SGDLS; CDR2 reads YYNGEE. The CDR3 has 15 residues. V trimming: 4 bases; J trimming: 5 bases; junction bases outside the gene matches: 10. DNA of the CDR3: TGTGCCAGCAGCCCCTGGGGCGGGGGTGTAGATACGCAGTATTTT. The encoded protein is CASSPWGGGVDTQYF.

The V and J genes are TRBV6-1 and TRBJ1-1, with a possible D match to TRBD1 (5 bases). V was trimmed by 7 bases and J by 0 bases, leaving 12 bases between them. This CDR3 contains 14 residues. Germline CDR1 reads MNHNS; CDR2 reads SASEGT. CDR3 sequence (DNA): TGTGCCAGCAATCATGACAGCATGAACACTGAAGCTTTCTTT. Amino acids: CASNHDSMNTEAFF.

V usage is TRBV10-3 and J usage is TRBJ1-5; D is undetermined. Germline loops: CDR1 ENHRY, CDR2 SYGVKD. Trimming took 2 bases from V and 9 from J, leaving 8 bases between them. The CDR3 contains 12 residues. The DNA for the CDR3 is TGTGCCATCAGTGAGGACCTCGGGCCCCAGCATTTT. Protein sequence: CAISEDLGPQHF.

V is TRBV19 and J is TRBJ2-2; 7 nucleotides match TRBD1. CDR1 and CDR2 (germline): LNHDA, SQIVND (reference sequence). The V segment lost 4 bases and the J segment 0 bases; nucleotides outside the gene matches: 2. This CDR3 comprises 15 residues. In DNA, the CDR3 is TGTGCCAGTAGTAGACAGGGCGCGAACACCGGGGAGCTGTTTTTT. Translated: CASSRQGANTGELFF. Variable domain in full (rest from reference TRBV19 and TRBJ2-2): DGGITQSPKYLFRKEGQNVTLSCEQNLNHDAMYWYRQDPGQGLRLIYYSQIVNDFQKGDIAEGYSVSREKKESFPLTVTSAQKNPTAFYLCASSRQGANTGELFFGEGSRLTVL.

The chain combines TRBV5-5 with TRBJ2-2; D is possibly TRBD2 (5 bases). The CDR3 is 16 amino acids. V lost 0 bases to trimming and J lost 0 bases, with 9 bases between them. Germline-derived CDR1 and CDR2 are SGHKS and YYEKEE (reference sequence). DNA of the CDR3: TGTGCCAGCAGCTTGGTTCCGGGGACGAACACCGGGGAGCTGTTTTTT. Residues: CASSLVPGTNTGELFF.

CDR3 sequence (DNA): TGTGCCAGCAGCCTCAGACAGGGGCCTGTCACAGATACGCAGTATTTT. Translating it yields CASSLRQGPVTDTQYF. The rearrangement links TRBV7-9 to TRBJ2-3, with 8 positions matching TRBD1. Losses at the gene ends were 5 bases for V and 2 bases for J; bases not matched to a gene: 9. The CDR3 contains 16 residues. Germline V lookup: CDR1 SEHNR, CDR2 FQNEAQ (reference sequence).

This sequence joins TRBV28 and TRBJ1-3; the match to TRBD1 covers 7 bases. Looked up from germline, CDR1 is MDHEN and CDR2 is SYDVKM. The junction had 2 bases not matched to a gene; V was cut back by 6 bases and J by 0 bases. CDR3 length equals 14 residues. The CDR3 spells CASSPGGSGNTIYF. The CDR3 nucleotides read TGTGCCAGCAGCCCAGGGGGCTCTGGAAACACCATATATTTT. The whole variable domain, remainder taken from reference TRBV28 and TRBJ1-3, is DVKVTQSSRYLVKRTGEKVFLECVQDMDHENMFWYRQDPGLGLRLIYFSYDVKMKEKGDIPEGYSVSREKKERFSLILESASTNQTSMYLCASSPGGSGNTIYFGEGSWLTVV.

The chain combines TRBV7-2 with TRBJ1-1; no clear D. V dropped 4 bases and J dropped 0 bases, with 6 bases sitting between them. The germline CDR1 and CDR2 sequences are SGHTA and FQGNSA. The CDR3 has 13 residues. The CDR3 nucleotides read TGTGCCAGCAGCTCATCAGTGAACACTGAAGCTTTCTTT. Translated: CASSSSVNTEAFF.

J is TRBJ2-7 and V is TRBV10-3; 7 bases fit TRBD2. The ends lost 0 bases at V and 1 base at J; junction bases unmatched: 3. CDR3 length: 15 residues. The germline V gene has CDR1 ENHRY and CDR2 SYGVKD. This chain's CDR3 is CAISESSGGSYEQYF. In DNA form, the CDR3 reads TGTGCCATCAGTGAGTCCTCCGGGGGGTCCTACGAGCAGTACTTC.

This sequence joins TRBV27 and TRBJ1-5; 10 bases map to TRBD1. There are 15 residues in the CDR3. Germline V gives CDR1 MNHEY, CDR2 SMNVEV (reference sequence). Unmatched junction bases numbered 5, after V lost 5 bases and J lost 4 bases. CDR3 nucleotide sequence: TGTGCCAGCAGTCCCGGGACAGGGGTTAATCAGCCCCAGCATTTT. As protein: CASSPGTGVNQPQHF.

The genes are TRBV11-3 and TRBJ2-2; either TRBD1 or TRBD2 may supply D (6 bases each). Germline CDR1 is SGHNT and CDR2 is YENEEA. The CDR3 is 14 residues long. V was shortened by 6 bases and J by 0 bases, with 8 bases between the two germline ends. CDR3 protein: CASRGGANTGELFF. The CDR3 nucleotides are TGTGCCAGCAGGGGGGGCGCGAACACCGGGGAGCTGTTTTTT.

This rearrangement joins TRBV19 to TRBJ1-2; D is perhaps TRBD1 (5 bases). This CDR3 region has 13 residues. V gave up 7 bases and J gave up 4 bases, with 13 bases separating them. Germline V gene data show CDR1 as LNHDA and CDR2 as SQIVND (reference sequence). CDR3 nucleotide sequence: TGTGCCAGTACCCCCGGGGCGGCCTATGGCTACACCTTC. Its translation: CASTPGAAYGYTF. Filled out from reference TRBV19 and TRBJ1-2, the complete variable domain reads DGGITQSPKYLFRKEGQNVTLSCEQNLNHDAMYWYRQDPGQGLRLIYYSQIVNDFQKGDIAEGYSVSREKKESFPLTVTSAQKNPTAFYLCASTPGAAYGYTFGSGTRLTVV.

This sequence joins TRBV7-9 and TRBJ2-7, with TRBD2 as a possible D gene (6 bases). The germline gives CDR1 SEHNR, CDR2 FQNEAQ (reference sequence). The V end lost 7 bases, the J end lost 7 bases, and 14 bases lay between the germline ends. The CDR3 has 12 amino acids. The CDR3 sequence is CASTYTAGEQYF. The CDR3 DNA is TGTGCCAGCACCTATACGGCGGGGGAGCAGTACTTC.

The J gene is TRBJ1-5, the V gene TRBV11-2; no clear D gene. The CDR3 sequence is 14 residues long. Germline CDR1 and CDR2: SGHAT and FQNNGV. Trimming took 3 bases from V and 3 from J, leaving 9 bases between them. The CDR3 bases are TGTGCCAGCAGCTTTTACACGGTCAATCAGCCCCAGCATTTT. Protein: CASSFYTVNQPQHF. The complete variable domain, with remaining parts taken from reference TRBV11-2 and TRBJ1-5, reads EAGVAQSPRYKIIEKRQSVAFWCNPISGHATLYWYQQILGQGPKLLIQFQNNGVVDDSQLPKDRFSAERLKGVDSTLKIQPAKLEDSAVYLCASSFYTVNQPQHFGDGTRLSIL.

The J gene is TRBJ2-2, the V gene TRBV7-9, with TRBD2 identical over 13 bases. The CDR3 is 16 residues long. Trimming cost V 5 bases and J 7 bases; bases outside gene matches: 7. CDR1 and CDR2 (germline): SEHNR, FQNEAQ (reference sequence). The CDR3 protein is CASSPTSGGQVGELFF. DNA of the CDR3: TGTGCCAGCAGCCCGACTAGCGGGGGGCAGGTCGGGGAGCTGTTTTTT.

This clone came up once. The chain combines TRBV4-1 with TRBJ1-6; TRBD1 might be the D (6 bases). CDR1 is MGHRA, CDR2 YSYEKL, per germline. V was trimmed by 0 bases and J by 7 bases, leaving 13 bases between them. The CDR3 runs to 16 residues. Here the CDR3 DNA reads TGCGCCAGCAGCCAAGATTTTAGGGGGTGGAATTCACCCCTCCACTTT. This codes for CASSQDFRGWNSPLHF.

This chain joins TRBV2 and TRBJ1-2; possibly TRBD1 for D (6 bases). This CDR3 has 13 amino acids. Germline V lookup: CDR1 SNHLY, CDR2 FYNNEI. Between the trimmed V and J ends, which lost 3 bases and 4 bases, there was a span of 9 bases. CDR3 in DNA: TGTGCCAGCAGTGACTCGACAGGCTATGGCTACACCTTC. Its translation: CASSDSTGYGYTF.

The rearrangement uses TRBV12-5 and TRBJ2-3, with TRBD2 matching over 12 bases. J lost 3 bases, V lost 1 base, and 2 bases had no gene match. The CDR3 spans 16 residues. In germline, CDR1 is LGHNT, CDR2 FRNRAP. CDR3: CASGLGLAGVTDTQYF. DNA of the CDR3: TGTGCTAGTGGTTTGGGACTAGCGGGGGTTACAGATACGCAGTATTTT.

The chain recombines TRBV27 with TRBJ1-1, with D possibly being TRBD1 (6 bases). Trimming removed 3 bases from V and 8 bases from J, with 13 bases in between. From germline, CDR1 is MNHEY and CDR2 SMNVEV (reference sequence). This CDR3 contains 13 residues. The chain's CDR3 is CASSFQPQGEAFF. For the CDR3, the DNA is TGTGCCAGCAGTTTCCAACCTCAGGGGGAAGCTTTCTTT.

This clone was counted a single time. The J gene is TRBJ1-1, the V gene TRBV4-1; TRBD1 agrees at 9 bases. Trimming removed 6 bases from V and 11 bases from J; junction bases left unmatched: 10. Germline V gives CDR1 MGHRA, CDR2 YSYEKL. The CDR3 length is 13 residues. This chain's CDR3 is CASRQTGGERAFF. As DNA, the CDR3 is TGCGCCAGCAGACAGACAGGGGGAGAGAGGGCTTTCTTT.

The rearrangement uses TRBV27 and TRBJ2-7; TRBD1 matches 9 bases. V shed 4 bases, J shed 7 bases, and the junction held 14 bases outside the gene matches. CDR3 size: 16 residues. In germline, CDR1 is MNHEY, CDR2 SMNVEV (reference sequence). CDR3 DNA: TGTGCCAGCAGTTCTTGGGACAGGGCGACATCGGGGGAGCAGTACTTC. As protein: CASSSWDRATSGEQYF.

CDR3 loop: CASSLVRGISADTQYF. CDR3 nucleotide sequence: TGTGCCAGCAGCTTGGTGCGGGGTATTAGCGCAGATACGCAGTATTTT. The chain joins TRBV5-4 to TRBJ2-3; the D gene is possibly TRBD2 (6 bases). Germline assignment: CDR1 SGHNT and CDR2 YYREEE (reference sequence). The CDR3 has 16 amino acids. The V end was cut by 0 bases, the J end by 4 bases, with 15 bases between.

The rearrangement links TRBV27 to TRBJ1-1; TRBD1 is a possible D gene (5 bases). The CDR3 covers 14 residues. Germline V lookup: CDR1 MNHEY, CDR2 SMNVEV (reference sequence). The V gene lost 5 bases and the J gene lost 5 bases, with 15 bases spanning the gap. In nucleotides, the CDR3 is TGTGCCAGCAGTGCGTCAGGGACTGGGACTGAAGCTTTCTTT. It encodes CASSASGTGTEAFF.

V usage is TRBV2 and J usage is TRBJ2-1, with TRBD1 identical over 8 bases. V trimming: 8 bases; J trimming: 6 bases; junction bases outside the gene matches: 9. This CDR3 has 14 residues. Germline values: CDR1 SNHLY, CDR2 FYNNEI. The CDR3 spells CASGGQGGSNEQFF. CDR3 DNA sequence: TGTGCCAGCGGAGGACAGGGCGGTAGCAATGAGCAGTTCTTC.